What follows are 14 T cell receptor beta chains derived from one specimen sequenced in a study of metastatic and nonmetastatic thyroid tumors. No treatment of any kind had been given to any patient before thyroid surgery. Through MiXCR, TCRdb re-clonotyped the PCR reads. The sample comprises 40,000 or so clones, roughly a quarter of which are singletons, and around 9.5% rests with the top ten. Sequencing used blood. All receptors derive from a female donor with papillary thyroid cancer or a benign thyroid nodule (not recorded which). Some clones in this sample may be carry-over from other donors' samples.

This clone was seen ten or more times. The chain uses TRBV7-9 and TRBJ1-5; D possibly corresponds to TRBD1 (6 bases). The CDR3 is 13 amino acids. Trimming cost V 4 bases and J 7 bases, with 11 bases left between them. Germline V gene lookup returns CDR1 SEHNR and CDR2 FQNEAQ (reference sequence). Here the CDR3 reads CASSSGERQPQHF. The CDR3 region has the DNA TGTGCCAGCAGCTCAGGGGAACGGCAGCCCCAGCATTTT.

Comment on this clone: It may be a read error: a sequence one base away is much more abundant. V is TRBV4-2 and J is TRBJ2-3; TRBD2 matches 11 bases. The length of the CDR3 is 19 residues. Germline V gene lookup returns CDR1 LGHNA and CDR2 YNFKEQ. This CDR3 reads CAISQYVAGGHFEPDTQYF. The CDR3 region has the DNA TGTGCCATCAGCCAATACGTAGCGGGGGGGCACTTCGAACCAGATACGCAGTATTTT.

This clone was detected many times. The CDR3 region has the DNA TGTGCCAGCAGCTTAGGGCAGGGTATAACAGATACGCAGTATTTT. Protein sequence: CASSLGQGITDTQYF. The V gene is TRBV11-1, the J gene TRBJ2-3, with a possible D match to TRBD1 (5 bases). The CDR3 sequence is 15 residues long. Germline values: CDR1 SGHAT, CDR2 FQDESV (reference sequence). With 1 base removed from V and 3 bases from J, the gap between germline ends came to 11 bases.

This clone was detected many times. This chain links TRBV29-1 with TRBJ2-3; D remains ambiguous. CDR3 size: 13 residues. V was cut by 6 bases and J by 0 bases, with 10 bases left in between. The germline gives CDR1 SQVTM, CDR2 ANQGSEA. CDR3 coding DNA: TGCAGCGTAGTCAGAGATAGCACAGATACGCAGTATTTT. It yields the protein CSVVRDSTDTQYF.

The rearrangement uses TRBV4-2 and TRBJ2-2; 7 nucleotides align to TRBD1. Germline V gives CDR1 LGHNA, CDR2 YNFKEQ. The trim removed 0 bases at V and 4 bases at J, leaving 5 bases unmatched. The CDR3 is 16 residues long. The DNA for the CDR3 is TGTGCCAGCAGCCAAGAGAAACAGGGGCTCACCGGGGAGCTGTTTTTT. It codes for CASSQEKQGLTGELFF.

This clone occurred a few times. At one of its ends the junction is not consistent with the germline gene, which may arise from a read error. This chain links TRBV6-2 or TRBV6-3 with TRBJ1-1; D call uncertain. This CDR3 has 14 amino acids. Germline assignment: CDR1 MNHEY and CDR2 SVGEGT. Here the CDR3 DNA reads TGTTCCAGCAGTTGGAAGGGTATGCACACTGAAGCTTTCTTT. This translates into CSSSWKGMHTEAFF.

The chain combines TRBV28 with TRBJ2-7; 9 bases map to TRBD1. After removal of 5 bases from V and 12 bases from J, the junction contained 14 bases not matched to a gene. CDR1 and CDR2 from the germline V gene are MDHEN and SYDVKM. This CDR3 is 14 amino acids long. As DNA, the CDR3 is TGTGCCAGCAGTCCCTCCTGGACAGGGGTCTTCGGGTACTTC. This gives the protein CASSPSWTGVFGYF.

Many counts were recorded for this clone. The chain couples TRBV9 to TRBJ2-1; 8 nucleotides line up with TRBD2. Germline CDR1 and CDR2: SGDLS and YYNGEE. This CDR3 spans 16 amino acids. V was pared by 4 bases and J by 2 bases, with 8 bases of the junction left unmatched. This CDR3 is CASSRSGTRAYNEQFF. The CDR3 nucleotides are TGTGCCAGCAGCAGATCCGGGACTAGGGCCTACAATGAGCAGTTCTTC. The variable domain in full, completed from reference TRBV9 and TRBJ2-1, reads DSGVTQTPKHLITATGQRVTLRCSPRSGDLSVYWYQQSLDQGLQFLIQYYNGEERAKGNILERFSAQQFPDLHSELNLSSLELGDSALYFCASSRSGTRAYNEQFFGPGTRLTVL.

The chain couples TRBV6-1 to TRBJ1-2; D is ambiguous. Per germline, CDR1 MNHNS and CDR2 SASEGT. V gave up 9 bases and J gave up 5 bases, with 10 bases separating them. The CDR3 sequence is 11 residues long. The CDR3 loop is CARSQEYGYTF. CDR3 bases: TGTGCCAGGAGTCAAGAATATGGCTACACCTTC.

Within the sample, this clone is medium-sized. V and J are TRBV6-1 and TRBJ1-3; a possible D gene is TRBD1 (5 bases). Germline V gene lookup returns CDR1 MNHNS and CDR2 SASEGT. The V and J ends lost 7 bases and 0 bases respectively, with 10 bases between them. This CDR3 spans 14 amino acids. CDR3 coding DNA: TGTGCCAGCAAGACACAGGACTCTGGAAACACCATATATTTT. The encoded protein is CASKTQDSGNTIYF.

This clone was recorded many times. V and J are TRBV19 and TRBJ1-6, with 7 positions matching TRBD1. The CDR3 contains 14 residues. Germline lookup yields CDR1 LNHDA and CDR2 SQIVND (reference sequence). The V segment lost 5 bases and the J segment 8 bases; nucleotides outside the gene matches: 6. Here the CDR3 DNA reads TGTGCCAGTAGTCTGCGACAGGGTGATTCACCCCTCCACTTT. Translation: CASSLRQGDSPLHF. Drawing the rest from reference TRBV19 and TRBJ1-6, the complete variable domain is DGGITQSPKYLFRKEGQNVTLSCEQNLNHDAMYWYRQDPGQGLRLIYYSQIVNDFQKGDIAEGYSVSREKKESFPLTVTSAQKNPTAFYLCASSLRQGDSPLHFGNGTRLTVT.

Many counts were recorded for this clone. Because the CDR3's place on the DNA is in doubt, the DNA is left out and the CDR3 is given as listed by TCRdb. V gene TRBV5-6 combines with J gene TRBJ1-4; TRBD1 was called by the table and not checked on the DNA. The germline V gene encodes CDR1 SGHDT and CDR2 YYEEEE. 14 amino acids form the CDR3, both terminal residues included. CDR3 protein: CASSFGQGSEKLSF.

This clone was seen more than once but under ten times. The chain carries TRBV6-1 and TRBJ2-7; D tentatively fits TRBD1 or TRBD2 (5 bases each). Deletions cut 4 bases from V and 2 bases from J, with 9 bases between. Germline CDR1 is MNHNS and CDR2 is SASEGT. The CDR3 is 13 amino acids. The CDR3 region is CASSAGTTYEQYF. As DNA, the CDR3 is TGTGCCAGCAGTGCAGGGACGACCTACGAGCAGTACTTC.

This clone was observed a handful of times. The chain links TRBV28 to TRBJ1-6; D uncertain. The V gene's germline CDR1 is MDHEN and CDR2 SYDVKM. CDR3 size: 14 residues. V gave up 0 bases and J gave up 19 bases, with 19 bases separating them. This CDR3 reads CASSLWVENSPIHF. The CDR3 DNA reads as TGTGCCAGCAGTTTATGGGTAGAGAATTCACCCATACACTTT.